What follows are 29 T cell receptor beta chains derived from one specimen sequenced in a study of OX40 agonist ivuxolimab in advanced cancers. Only in-frame clones appear in the TCRdb table, and some are missing; sequencing was by immunoSEQ multiplex PCR. The data hold around 57,000 clones, with 80% to 90% observed a single time. The specimen was CD4+ or CD8+ T cells sorted from blood, collected in a trial of the OX40 agonist ivuxolimab. The receptor source for this set is an adult with an advanced solid tumor such as melanoma, head and neck, liver or kidney cancer.

This chain links TRBV6-1 with TRBJ2-5; 7 bases are a match to TRBD2. Germline V lookup: CDR1 MNHNS, CDR2 SASEGT. V trimming: 5 bases; J trimming: 5 bases; junction bases outside the gene matches: 8. CDR3 length: 14 residues. CDR3 in DNA: TGTGCCAGCAGTCGGACTAGAGGAATGGAGACCCAGTACTTC. Protein: CASSRTRGMETQYF.

The chain couples TRBV5-1 to TRBJ2-3; 10 nucleotides line up with TRBD2. This CDR3 contains 16 residues. The germline CDR1 and CDR2 sequences are SGHRS and YFSETQ. After removal of 4 bases from V and 4 bases from J, the junction contained 9 bases not matched to a gene. CDR3 in DNA: TGCGCCAGCAGCACTGGACTAGCGGATACAGCAGATACGCAGTATTTT. This encodes CASSTGLADTADTQYF.

The gene calls are TRBV7-6 and TRBJ2-7; D is perhaps TRBD1 (5 bases). CDR1 and CDR2 (germline): SGHVS, FNYEAQ. Trimming took 1 base from V and 1 from J, leaving 8 bases between them. CDR3 length: 14 amino acids. CDR3 residues: CASSLGQLSYEQYF. CDR3 in DNA: TGTGCCAGCAGCTTAGGACAGTTATCCTACGAGCAGTACTTC.

J is TRBJ1-2 and V is TRBV6-6; D remains unclear. Germline values: CDR1 MNHNY, CDR2 SVGAGI (reference sequence). V lost 6 bases, J lost 8 bases, and 10 bases lay in between. The CDR3 is 11 residues long. For the CDR3, the DNA is TGTGCCAGCAGCCCCTCAGAGGGCTACACCTTC. Translation: CASSPSEGYTF.

The V gene is TRBV6-1, the J gene TRBJ1-1; D possibly corresponds to TRBD1 (6 bases). CDR3 length: 14 amino acids. The germline V and J ends were trimmed by 5 bases and 0 bases, with 10 bases remaining between them. Germline-derived CDR1 and CDR2 are MNHNS and SASEGT. The CDR3 DNA is TGTGCCAGCAGTCTGGACAGAATGAACACTGAAGCTTTCTTT. Translated, it gives CASSLDRMNTEAFF.

This chain links TRBV5-1 with TRBJ1-2; the D gene is possibly TRBD1 (6 bases). The V gene's germline CDR1 is SGHRS and CDR2 YFSETQ. V dropped 0 bases and J dropped 8 bases, with 11 bases sitting between them. The CDR3 has 13 amino acids. In DNA, the CDR3 is TGCGCCAGCAGCTTGGCAGGGGACGGGGGCTACACCTTC. Protein: CASSLAGDGGYTF.

The rearrangement uses TRBV10-3 and TRBJ2-3, with 7 bases aligning to TRBD1. This CDR3 is 16 amino acids long. The germline V gene has CDR1 ENHRY and CDR2 SYGVKD. Trimming at V came to 3 bases and at J to 5 bases, leaving 11 bases not matched to a gene. The CDR3 sequence: CAISEMGQGVGDTQYF. The DNA of the CDR3 is TGTGCCATCAGTGAAATGGGTCAGGGGGTTGGAGATACGCAGTATTTT.

The chain joins TRBV14 to TRBJ2-2, with 8 bases lining up with TRBD2. The V segment lost 3 bases and the J segment 7 bases; nucleotides outside the gene matches: 4. This CDR3 comprises 14 residues. Per germline, CDR1 SGHDN and CDR2 FVKESK. In DNA, the CDR3 is TGTGCCAGCAGCCAGGGACTAGAAGACGGGGAGCTGTTTTTT. It specifies CASSQGLEDGELFF.

CDR3 nucleotide sequence: TGTGCCAGCAGCCCGGACATCTCGGGAAACTATGGCTACACCTTC. It specifies CASSPDISGNYGYTF. V usage is TRBV5-6 and J usage is TRBJ1-2, with D possibly being TRBD1 (5 bases). V lost 4 bases and J lost 2, with 15 bases in between. CDR1 is SGHDT, CDR2 YYEEEE, per germline. The CDR3 spans 15 residues.

V and J are TRBV6-6 and TRBJ1-2; D gene unclear. Germline CDR1 and CDR2: MNHNY and SVGAGI (reference sequence). There are 13 residues in the CDR3. With 9 bases removed from V and 9 bases from J, the gap between germline ends came to 20 bases. The CDR3 region is CASRDRNGWSYTF. CDR3 nucleotides: TGTGCCAGTAGAGATCGAAACGGATGGAGCTACACCTTC.

The rearrangement links TRBV7-2 to TRBJ2-1; 14 bases line up with TRBD2. CDR1 and CDR2 from the germline V gene are SGHTA and FQGNSA. V lost 4 bases, J lost 6 bases, and 11 bases stayed unmatched. The CDR3 has 18 amino acids. The CDR3 sequence is CASSSRGLAGDPRNEQFF. CDR3 nucleotides: TGTGCCAGCAGCTCCCGGGGACTAGCGGGAGACCCCCGCAATGAGCAGTTCTTC.

This chain connects TRBV30 to TRBJ2-7; 8 nucleotides align to TRBD2. Germline-derived CDR1 and CDR2 are GTSNPN and SVGIG (reference sequence). Trimming at V came to 2 bases and at J to 2 bases, leaving 5 bases not matched to a gene. The CDR3 has 14 amino acids. CDR3 DNA: TGTGCCTGGAGTCGGACTAGCACCGCCTACGAGCAGTACTTC. Its protein is CAWSRTSTAYEQYF.

CDR3 residues: CASSSLALHQETQYF. CDR3 DNA sequence: TGTGCCAGCAGCTCCCTAGCGTTACATCAAGAGACCCAGTACTTC. This rearrangement joins TRBV21-1 to TRBJ2-5; the table's D call TRBD2 went unverified against the DNA. TRBV21-1 is a listed pseudogene. This CDR3 is 15 amino acids long.

The rearrangement joins TRBV6-5 to TRBJ2-7; 8 bases line up with TRBD2. Germline V CDR1 and CDR2: MNHEY, SVGAGI. The CDR3 length is 15 residues. The J segment lost 3 bases and the V segment lost 0 bases, leaving 4 bases of the junction unmatched. The CDR3 loop reads CASSYSREGLYEQYF. The CDR3 DNA is TGTGCCAGCAGTTACTCCCGGGAGGGCCTCTACGAGCAGTACTTC.

The chain uses TRBV4-1 and TRBJ2-7; TRBD1 is a possible D gene (5 bases). V lost 3 bases and J lost 4, with 10 bases in between. The CDR3 has 13 amino acids. Germline values: CDR1 MGHRA, CDR2 YSYEKL. The CDR3 region has the DNA TGCGCCAGCAGCCAGGACATAGCATACGAGCAGTACTTC. This translates into CASSQDIAYEQYF.

The chain is built from TRBV27 and TRBJ2-7; 9 bases agree with TRBD1. With 4 bases clipped from V and 7 bases from J, the junction kept 14 bases outside the gene matches. This CDR3 is 16 amino acids long. Germline loops: CDR1 MNHEY, CDR2 SMNVEV (reference sequence). The chain's CDR3 is CASSSFLKYRGREQYF. Here the CDR3 DNA reads TGTGCCAGCAGTTCTTTTCTAAAATACAGGGGGCGTGAGCAGTACTTC.

This chain connects TRBV29-1 to TRBJ1-1, with D tentatively TRBD1 (5 bases). V lost 7 bases and J 1 base, leaving 13 bases between the germline ends. Per germline, CDR1 SQVTM and CDR2 ANQGSEA. The CDR3 runs to 13 residues. CDR3 coding DNA: TGCAGCGCCGTGGAACAGGCGAACACTGAAGCTTTCTTT. Its protein is CSAVEQANTEAFF.

This clone was counted a single time. V usage is TRBV7-9 and J usage is TRBJ2-4; D is ambiguous. Looked up from germline, CDR1 is SEHNR and CDR2 is FQNEAQ (reference sequence). The V and J ends lost 4 bases and 0 bases respectively, with 7 bases between them. The CDR3 has 14 amino acids. The CDR3 nucleotides are TGTGCCAGCAGCTCAACTCTAGCCAAAAACATTCAGTACTTC. Translation: CASSSTLAKNIQYF.

CDR3 amino acids: CASSPRTSGSYSYEQYF. The CDR3 DNA reads as TGTGCCAGCTCACCTAGGACTAGCGGGAGCTACTCCTACGAGCAGTACTTC. This chain uses TRBV18 with TRBJ2-7; 13 nucleotides match TRBD2. From germline, CDR1 is KGHSH and CDR2 LQKENI. The CDR3 sequence is 17 residues long. V lost 3 bases to trimming and J lost 0 bases; unmatched junction nucleotides: 5.

This chain connects TRBV20-1 to TRBJ2-7; D gene uncertain. The germline V gene has CDR1 DFQATT and CDR2 SNEGSKA (reference sequence). The CDR3 contains 11 residues. Trimming left V 5 bases short and J 4 bases short, with 9 bases between. CDR3 region: CSALDGYEQYF. CDR3 DNA: TGCAGTGCTTTAGACGGGTACGAGCAGTACTTC.

The chain has TRBV29-1 and TRBJ1-4, with no clear D. Trimming took off 2 bases at V and 8 bases at J, with 15 bases between the two ends. Germline CDR1 and CDR2: SQVTM and ANQGSEA. CDR3 size: 14 residues. In nucleotides, the CDR3 is TGCAGCGTTGAACCCCCCGGGTCCCCCGAAAAACTGTTTTTT. It specifies CSVEPPGSPEKLFF.

V is TRBV4-1 and J is TRBJ2-3, with 14 nucleotides matching TRBD2. From germline, CDR1 is MGHRA and CDR2 YSYEKL. Germline trimming cut 3 bases from V and 8 bases from J; bases unmatched to any gene: 10. This CDR3 is built from 17 residues. The CDR3 nucleotides read TGCGCCAGCAGCCAGGCCGGGACTAGCGGGGGACCGGGTACGCAGTATTTT. This codes for CASSQAGTSGGPGTQYF.

The chain combines TRBV4-1 with TRBJ1-6; 9 bases fit TRBD1. The CDR3 has 17 residues. Germline CDR1 and CDR2: MGHRA and YSYEKL. V lost 0 bases and J lost 6; bases outside the gene matches: 6. The CDR3 sequence is CASSQDPTGGLNSPLHF. CDR3 DNA sequence: TGCGCCAGCAGCCAAGATCCGACAGGGGGGCTTAATTCACCCCTCCACTTT.

This clone appeared once. CDR3 bases: TGTGCCAGTAGTCTTTTTAGCGGGAGGGCCAGCAATGAGCAGTTCTTC. It is translated as CASSLFSGRASNEQFF. This rearrangement joins TRBV19 to TRBJ2-1, with 11 bases aligning to TRBD2. This CDR3 is built from 16 residues. Trimming cost V 5 bases and J 6 bases; bases outside gene matches: 9. CDR1 and CDR2 from the germline V gene are LNHDA and SQIVND (reference sequence).

V and J are TRBV5-8 and TRBJ1-4, with D perhaps matching TRBD1 (6 bases). The CDR3 runs 17 residues. V was cut by 0 bases and J by 3 bases, with 15 bases left in between. Germline-derived CDR1 and CDR2 are SGHTS and YDEGEE. CDR3 coding DNA: TGTGCCAGCAGCTTGGCCGCTATGGGGGCAGCTAATGAAAAACTGTTTTTT. As protein: CASSLAAMGAANEKLFF.

This clone showed up just once. The rearrangement joins TRBV5-1 to TRBJ2-1; 12 bases map to TRBD2. The V segment lost 5 bases and the J segment 7 bases; nucleotides outside the gene matches: 4. Germline V CDR1 and CDR2: SGHRS, YFSETQ. This CDR3 is built from 14 residues. DNA for the CDR3: TGCGCCAGCAGGCGACTAGCGGGAGTAAATGAGCAGTTCTTC. Its translation: CASRRLAGVNEQFF.

The chain has TRBV5-4 and TRBJ1-1; 7 positions agree with TRBD1. The CDR3 is 16 amino acids. Germline-derived CDR1 and CDR2 are SGHNT and YYREEE (reference sequence). V shed 0 bases, J shed 3 bases, and the junction held 8 bases outside the gene matches. Here the CDR3 DNA reads TGTGCCAGCAGCTTGGTTACAGGGGTGATTTACACTGAAGCTTTCTTT. Translation gives CASSLVTGVIYTEAFF.

This chain joins TRBV11-2 and TRBJ2-7, with D tentatively TRBD1 (5 bases). Germline CDR1 reads SGHAT; CDR2 reads FQNNGV. V dropped 0 bases and J dropped 2 bases, with 11 bases sitting between them. CDR3 length equals 15 residues. CDR3 sequence: CASSLEMGQTYEQYF. The CDR3 nucleotides are TGTGCCAGCAGCTTAGAAATGGGGCAGACCTACGAGCAGTACTTC.

This clone was observed once. The J gene is TRBJ2-3, the V gene TRBV9; no clear D gene. CDR1 is SGDLS, CDR2 YYNGEE, per germline. This CDR3 comprises 12 residues. V lost 4 bases and J lost 1, with 4 bases in between. The CDR3 sequence: CASSRGTDTQYF. In DNA, the CDR3 is TGTGCCAGCAGCAGGGGCACAGATACGCAGTATTTT.